The entry below gives a single T cell receptor (beta chain) sequence along with its context. Its target is unknown. Profiled with immunoSEQ multiplex PCR; TCRdb holds only in-frame clones, not every one. The repertoire has 32,000 or so clones, about 91% of them found once; the top ten carry roughly 13%. This entry belongs to a study of regulatory and conventional T cells in RAG deficiency. Study findings and constraints: RAG-deficient patients showed markedly lower Shannon entropy and higher Simpson indices than control T-cell subsets.

Trimming pared 1 base from V and 6 bases from J, leaving 10 bases between. The germline V gene has CDR1 GTSNPN and CDR2 SVGIG (reference sequence). CDR3 size: 14 residues. The same data also went into a second study, on regulatory T cells. From that paper: The primer mix had 52 TRBV and 13 TRBJ primers.

This TCR derives from a human donor in good health. The chain couples TRBV30 to TRBJ1-6, with no clear D. The specimen sequenced was CD8+ T cells sorted from blood. The CDR3 DNA follows: TGTGCCTGGAGTGACCCGGGAGGTAATTCACCCCTCCACTTT. Its protein product is CAWSDPGGNSPLHF.